The entry below describes one TCR beta chain. Its specificity is unknown. Germline V gives CDR1 LNHDA, CDR2 SQIVND (reference sequence). V lost 5 bases and J 7 bases, leaving 15 bases between the germline ends. This CDR3 contains 14 residues. PCR employed 60 Vbeta and 13 Jbeta primers. TCRdb's copy holds only in-frame clones and misses some; the assay was immunoSEQ multiplex PCR. The sample includes over 150,000 clones, around 80% seen only once; the top ten take over 5%. Donors sampled were nominally healthy, though unrecorded immune exposures were likely. This entry is derived from a study of cytomegalovirus exposure and HLA in healthy donors. General observations from the study: The authors later found TCR association rates varying by HLA locus, with DRB1 most and HLA-C fewest.

The sequenced sample consisted of PBMCs. The receptor's source is a woman between 40 and 55 years old in good health and CMV-seropositive. This chain uses TRBV19 with TRBJ2-4; tentative D call: TRBD2 (5 bases). The CDR3 loop reads CASSFTSSPNIQYF. The CDR3 DNA reads TGTGCCAGTAGTTTCACTAGTAGTCCTAACATTCAGTACTTC.